This TCR beta chain was documented in a study of control samples from healthy donors and cancer patients. Measured with immunoSEQ multiplex PCR; TCRdb has only the in-frame clones, and not every one. The repertoire holds fewer than 200,000 clones, with roughly 93% as singletons. This sequence originates from a man between 18 and 35 years old in good health. Sequenced: blood.

The CDR3 nucleotides read TGTGCCAGTAGTGGAGACTTTAGTTGGTACACCTTC. Translation: CASSGDFSWYTF. The gene calls are TRBV19 and TRBJ1-2; no firm D call. V lost 5 bases and J 11 bases, leaving 15 bases between the germline ends. CDR1 is LNHDA, CDR2 SQIVND, per germline (reference sequence). The CDR3 is made up of 12 amino acids.